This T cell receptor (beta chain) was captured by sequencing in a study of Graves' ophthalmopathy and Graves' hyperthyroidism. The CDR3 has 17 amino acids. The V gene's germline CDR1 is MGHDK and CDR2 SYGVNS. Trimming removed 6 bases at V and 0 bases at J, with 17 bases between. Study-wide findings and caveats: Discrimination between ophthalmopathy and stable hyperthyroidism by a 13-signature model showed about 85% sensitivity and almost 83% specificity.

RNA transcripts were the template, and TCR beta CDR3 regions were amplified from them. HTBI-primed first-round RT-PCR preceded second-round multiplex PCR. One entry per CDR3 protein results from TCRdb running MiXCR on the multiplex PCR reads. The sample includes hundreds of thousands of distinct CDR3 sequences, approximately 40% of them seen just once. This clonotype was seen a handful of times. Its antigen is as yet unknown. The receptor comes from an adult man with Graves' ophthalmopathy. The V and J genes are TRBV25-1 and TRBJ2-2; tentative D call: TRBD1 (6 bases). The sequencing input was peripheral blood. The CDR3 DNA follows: TGTGCCAGCAGCTTTAACAGGGCTACGGCGAACACCGGGGAGCTGTTTTTT. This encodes CASSFNRATANTGELFF.